This TCR beta chain is drawn from a study of T-cell reconstitution after alpha-beta-depleted transplantation in children. Study findings and constraints: Several hundred graft clones that had expanded were reportedly the source of alpha-beta T cells about two months after transplant. High day-60 TCRbeta diversity in some patients came from surviving recipient T cells and thymic progenitors. Fresh T-cell production supplied most of the T-cell counts and diversity seen one year after transplant.

This clonotype has only one observation. What it binds is unknown. In germline, CDR1 is MDHEN, CDR2 SYDVKM. The length of the CDR3 is 15 residues. Losses at the gene ends were 5 bases for V and 3 bases for J; bases not matched to a gene: 10. The TCRbeta library was prepared with unique molecular identifiers. Using its own MiXCR run on the PCR reads, TCRdb lists one record per CDR3 protein. The sample lists roughly 340,000 distinct CDR3 sequences, 15% to 20% occurring once. V and J are TRBV28 and TRBJ2-7; 7 nucleotides line up with TRBD2. The receptor's source is a male patient under 10 years old who had a stem cell transplant for acute lymphoblastic leukemia, so the T cells may come from the graft donor. The input for sequencing was PBMCs, mostly from graft donor cells, taken 360 days after TCRalphabeta/CD19-depleted stem cell transplant. The CDR3 DNA sequence: TGTGCCAGCAGTCCACTAGCGACGAGGGGCTACGAGCAGTACTTC. Translation gives CASSPLATRGYEQYF.